This is a list of T cell receptor beta chains from one sample in a study of blood T cells in healthy people across ages. TCRdb re-called the 5' RACE reads through MiXCR, storing one row per CDR3 protein. The sample lists over a million distinct CDR3 sequences; around 59% were seen once. Sequenced sample: blood. These receptors all stem from a man aged 18 to 30 in good health. The CDR3 runs from the conserved cysteine through the conserved F or W. D genes are given only for firm matches. The size entry is marked missing in some rows and otherwise reads once, few, many or a size class.

V gene	J gene	clone size	D gene	CDR3 protein
TRBV25-1	TRBJ2-7	.	.	CASSGAAEQYF
TRBV27	TRBJ2-3	few	TRBD1	CASSLQLTGIDTQYF
TRBV4-1	TRBJ2-7	.	TRBD1	CASSPGQSNVGITYEQYF
TRBV27	.	.	TRBD2	CASSMTSGGGTQYF
TRBV6-5	TRBJ2-5	.	.	CASTWKETQYF
TRBV4-3	TRBJ1-2	.	.	CASSPDNVAPYGYTF
TRBV5-4	TRBJ2-1	.	TRBD2	CASRPSGNYNEQFF
TRBV25-1	TRBJ2-7	once	TRBD1	CASSANRGSARSSSYEQYF
TRBV20-1	TRBJ2-5	.	TRBD2	CSAAYRLAGPKETQYF
TRBV12-3/TRBV12-4	TRBJ2-7	.	TRBD2	CASSTLAAYEQYF
TRBV6-5	TRBJ2-3	.	TRBD2	CASSTRGLAVDTQYF
TRBV7-9	TRBJ2-7	.	TRBD1	CASSTGGQGPYEQYF
TRBV10-3	TRBJ1-4	.	.	CASQTGPTNEKLFF
TRBV10-3	TRBJ1-6	once	.	CAIRSDNSPLHF
TRBV7-9	TRBJ2-7	.	TRBD2	CASSSSSSGIYEQYF
TRBV30	TRBJ2-7	.	.	CAWSVRPPYEQYF
TRBV14	TRBJ2-3	few	TRBD2	CASSDGLAAYTDTQYF
TRBV12-3/TRBV12-4	TRBJ2-1	.	.	CASSANRRGLRYNEQFF
TRBV10-2	TRBJ2-7	.	.	CASSGDFYYNEQYF
TRBV13	.	.	.	CASSLGGTKGSYEQYF
TRBV2	TRBJ1-1	.	.	CASRGARAPNTEAFF
TRBV4-1	TRBJ2-7	many	TRBD2	CASSQVGRSYEQYF
TRBV2	.	.	TRBD1	CASSEVRDRLYEQYF
TRBV6-6	TRBJ2-7	.	.	CASVGGPLTEQYF
TRBV12-3/TRBV12-4	TRBJ2-1	once	TRBD2	CATDQRGIINEQFF
TRBV29-1	TRBJ2-1	many	TRBD1	CSGHRGNAYNEQFF
TRBV20-1	TRBJ2-1	.	.	CSAELAPYNEQFF
TRBV7-9	TRBJ2-1	.	.	CASRKGVYNEQFF
TRBV9	TRBJ1-1	.	.	CASSVDRVTEAFF
TRBV20-1	TRBJ2-3	.	TRBD2	CSALTSGGLDTQYF
TRBV10-1	TRBJ2-4	.	.	CASSETEKLAKNIQYF
TRBV5-1	TRBJ2-3	many	.	CASSLGQADTQYF
TRBV12-3/TRBV12-4	TRBJ1-2	.	.	CASRRRGGLSGGYTF
TRBV20-1	TRBJ2-7	few	.	CSASLASAYEQYF
TRBV11-2	TRBJ1-2	.	TRBD1	CASSQVRSLDRWSGGYTF
TRBV27	TRBJ2-3	.	TRBD1	CASSLGTETDTQYF
TRBV5-1	TRBJ1-1	.	.	CASSFWGADTEAFF
TRBV11-3	TRBJ2-3	.	.	CASSSGTAVDTQYF
TRBV6-1	TRBJ1-1	once	.	CASLERELNTEAFF
TRBV4-1	TRBJ2-7	.	TRBD2	CASSQDPLAGGYNEQYF
TRBV7-2	TRBJ2-1	few	.	CASSQALGYNEQFF
TRBV20-1	TRBJ1-6	few	.	CSANGRTLNSPLHF
TRBV9	TRBJ2-3	few	.	CASSVAMEGCTDTQYF
TRBV7-2	TRBJ2-6	.	.	CASSGDKRSSGANVLTF
TRBV20-1	TRBJ2-3	.	.	CSANRQQDTQYF
TRBV27	TRBJ2-7	.	.	CASSTPHSYEQYF
TRBV4-1	TRBJ1-1	.	.	CASRKPTDLNTEAFF
TRBV6-2/TRBV6-3	TRBJ2-4	many	.	CASSVGTSPNIQYF
TRBV9	TRBJ2-3	once	TRBD2	CASSPGLADLDTQYF
TRBV5-1	TRBJ2-3	few	.	CASSSSPQSSTDTQYF
TRBV12-3/TRBV12-4	TRBJ2-6	.	.	CASSDNLPGANVLTF
TRBV6-5	TRBJ2-3	few	.	CASSQKPDTQYF
TRBV28	TRBJ2-2	few	.	CASSFALAWNTGELFF
TRBV25-1	TRBJ2-5	.	.	CASSEYLGRLETQYF
TRBV7-9	TRBJ2-7	few	.	CASSAREWYEQYF
TRBV27	TRBJ2-1	.	.	CASRSVDEQFF
TRBV15	TRBJ2-3	.	.	CATTKPETPDTQYF
TRBV10-3	TRBJ1-1	few	.	CAISLTVDLNTEAFF
TRBV6-5	TRBJ1-2	.	.	CASGNGEGVLGGYTF
TRBV7-2	TRBJ2-7	.	.	CASSLPALYEQYF